This TCR beta chain was found in a study of OX40 agonist ivuxolimab in advanced cancers. On the study more broadly: Patients were treated with ivuxolimab, an agonistic anti-OX40 (CD134) antibody.

Generated by immunoSEQ multiplex PCR, the TCRdb table keeps only in-frame clones and is missing some. The sample holds 43,000 or so clones; 88% are singletons and the top ten take roughly 1.1%. Findings and limits, study-wide: CD4+ and CD8+ T cells in blood underwent clonal expansion by week 6 at 0.1 to 3.0 mg/kg.

A word on this clone: The target antigen is unknown.

V was clipped by 1 base and J by 5 bases, with 8 bases between them. The germline gives CDR1 KGHSH, CDR2 LQKENI. The CDR3 runs to 13 residues. This sequence was found in an adult with an advanced solid tumor such as melanoma, head and neck, liver or kidney cancer. The rearrangement links TRBV18 to TRBJ2-5; D may be TRBD1 or TRBD2 (5 bases each). This specimen was CD4+ or CD8+ T cells sorted from blood, taken in a trial of the OX40 agonist ivuxolimab. The chain's CDR3 is CASSPRGLETQYF. CDR3 sequence (DNA): TGTGCCAGCTCACCACGGGGGTTGGAGACCCAGTACTTC.